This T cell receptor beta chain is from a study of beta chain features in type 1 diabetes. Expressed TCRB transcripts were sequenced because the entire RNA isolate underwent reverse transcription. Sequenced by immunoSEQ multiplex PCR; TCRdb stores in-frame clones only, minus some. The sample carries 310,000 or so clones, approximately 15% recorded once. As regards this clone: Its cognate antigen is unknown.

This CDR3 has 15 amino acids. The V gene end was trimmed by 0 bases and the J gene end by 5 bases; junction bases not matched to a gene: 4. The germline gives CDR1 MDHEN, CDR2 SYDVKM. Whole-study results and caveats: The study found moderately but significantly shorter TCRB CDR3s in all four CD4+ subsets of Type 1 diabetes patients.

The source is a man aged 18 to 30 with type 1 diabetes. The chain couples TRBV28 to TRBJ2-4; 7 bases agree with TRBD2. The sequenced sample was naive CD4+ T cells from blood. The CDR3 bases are TGTGCCAGCAGTTTATGGGGGGGGAGTGAAAACATTCAGTACTTC. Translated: CASSLWGGSENIQYF.